These 28 T cell receptor beta chains were sequenced from one sample in a study of blood T cell dynamics during melanoma immunotherapy. The table came from immunoSEQ multiplex PCR; TCRdb's copy has only in-frame clones and leaves some out. The table lists fewer than 18,000 clones, approximately 87% of them singletons. Described time point: pre-treatment baseline. The specimen was blood, collected from a patient treated with checkpoint blockade. The receptors shown here come from a human donor with melanoma.

The rearrangement joins TRBV6-5 to TRBJ2-7, with TRBD1 matching over 9 bases. CDR1 is MNHEY, CDR2 SVGAGI, per germline. The CDR3 contains 14 residues. The junction had 11 bases not matched to a gene; V was cut back by 5 bases and J by 9 bases. For the CDR3, the DNA is TGTGCCAGCAGTACCTCCGGGACAGGGAGAGGGCAGTACTTC. It encodes CASSTSGTGRGQYF.

The rearrangement uses TRBV5-1 and TRBJ2-2; D ambiguous. The V end was cut by 5 bases, the J end by 0 bases, with 8 bases between. From germline, CDR1 is SGHRS and CDR2 YFSETQ. The CDR3 loop spans 14 amino acids. CDR3 region: CASRDAPNTGELFF. The CDR3 DNA sequence: TGCGCCAGCAGGGATGCGCCGAACACCGGGGAGCTGTTTTTT.

V gene TRBV9 combines with J gene TRBJ2-5, with D perhaps matching TRBD1 or TRBD2 (6 bases each). The CDR3 is made up of 15 amino acids. Germline values: CDR1 SGDLS, CDR2 YYNGEE. Trimming cost V 0 bases and J 6 bases, with 15 bases left between them. This CDR3 reads CASSVAVGGPQTQYF. CDR3 DNA: TGTGCCAGCAGCGTAGCGGTGGGGGGCCCCCAGACCCAGTACTTC.

This clone was seen a single time. The rearrangement links TRBV4-1 to TRBJ2-5; 7 nucleotides match TRBD1. The CDR3 runs 13 residues. CDR1 MGHRA and CDR2 YSYEKL come from the germline V gene. J lost 3 bases, V lost 4 bases, and 2 bases had no gene match. The CDR3 DNA sequence: TGCGCCAGCAGCCTGACAGGGAAAGAGACCCAGTACTTC. Its protein product is CASSLTGKETQYF.

This clone has a handful of counts. The rearrangement links TRBV29-1 to TRBJ1-3; D not certain. This CDR3 contains 15 residues. V dropped 7 bases and J dropped 4 bases, with 20 bases sitting between them. From germline, CDR1 is SQVTM and CDR2 ANQGSEA. This CDR3 reads CSALSSSVVGNTIYF. The CDR3 coding sequence is TGCAGCGCCTTAAGCAGCTCGGTGGTAGGAAACACCATATATTTT.

This clone was observed once. The rearrangement links TRBV6-5 to TRBJ2-7, with 9 bases aligning to TRBD1. The CDR3 has 15 residues. CDR1 MNHEY and CDR2 SVGAGI come from the germline V gene. After removal of 0 bases from V and 3 bases from J, the junction contained 3 bases not matched to a gene. CDR3 region: CASSYSQGAVYEQYF. DNA for the CDR3: TGTGCCAGCAGTTACTCACAGGGGGCCGTCTACGAGCAGTACTTC.

The V gene is TRBV28, the J gene TRBJ2-2; 9 nucleotides match TRBD2. Unmatched junction bases numbered 11, after V lost 7 bases and J lost 5 bases. The CDR3 runs to 16 residues. Germline V lookup: CDR1 MDHEN, CDR2 SYDVKM. Here the CDR3 DNA reads TGTGCCAGCACTTTCGGCGGGGGGGCCCGGACCGGGGAGCTGTTTTTT. It translates to CASTFGGGARTGELFF.

CDR3 nucleotides: TGCGCCAGCAGCTTGGAGGGAGTGGGGGTCGGGCCCCAGCATTTT. Protein sequence: CASSLEGVGVGPQHF. This chain links TRBV5-1 with TRBJ1-5, with D maybe TRBD1 (5 bases). Between the trimmed V and J ends, which lost 0 bases and 9 bases, there was a span of 16 bases. This CDR3 is 15 amino acids long. Germline assignment: CDR1 SGHRS and CDR2 YFSETQ.

This clone occurred a few times. This chain uses TRBV4-1 with TRBJ2-1; a weak D match, TRBD1 (5 bases). Germline V gene data show CDR1 as MGHRA and CDR2 as YSYEKL. The CDR3 is 16 amino acids. V lost 3 bases and J 8 bases, leaving 20 bases between the germline ends. The CDR3 here is CASSHRAQSPSDEQFF. The CDR3 region has the DNA TGCGCCAGCAGCCACAGGGCCCAATCCCCTTCCGATGAGCAGTTCTTC.

This rearrangement joins TRBV20-1 to TRBJ2-5; D ambiguous. Between the trimmed V and J ends, which lost 7 bases and 5 bases, there was a span of 8 bases. The CDR3 loop spans 10 amino acids. Germline lookup yields CDR1 DFQATT and CDR2 SNEGSKA (reference sequence). The CDR3 sequence: CSGQRETQYF. DNA of the CDR3: TGCAGTGGCCAACGGGAGACCCAGTACTTC.

The chain joins TRBV2 to TRBJ1-5; a weak D match, TRBD1 (5 bases). The CDR3 has 12 amino acids. Germline CDR1 SNHLY, CDR2 FYNNEI. V was clipped by 8 bases and J by 3 bases, with 8 bases between them. CDR3 residues: CASRGNNQPQHF. The CDR3 coding sequence is TGTGCCAGCCGGGGGAACAATCAGCCCCAGCATTTT.

This clone occurred once. J is TRBJ2-7 and V is TRBV27; D could derive from TRBD1 or TRBD2 (6 bases each). Looked up from germline, CDR1 is MNHEY and CDR2 is SMNVEV (reference sequence). The CDR3 has 14 residues. With 0 bases removed from V and 7 bases from J, the gap between germline ends came to 13 bases. This chain's CDR3 is CASSLSVRGEEQYF. DNA of the CDR3: TGTGCCAGCAGTTTATCGGTTAGGGGGGAGGAGCAGTACTTC.

This sequence joins TRBV6-6 and TRBJ2-1; TRBD2 aligns across 11 bases. The CDR3 runs 13 residues. The V gene's germline CDR1 is MNHNY and CDR2 SVGAGI (reference sequence). V lost 11 bases and J lost 4; bases outside the gene matches: 4. The CDR3: CAGGTSGYNEQFF. DNA of the CDR3: TGTGCCGGCGGGACTAGCGGATACAATGAGCAGTTCTTC.

The J gene is TRBJ2-3, the V gene TRBV5-1; no reliable D call. The CDR3 extends over 13 amino acids. From germline, CDR1 is SGHRS and CDR2 YFSETQ. Deletions cut 7 bases from V and 0 bases from J, with 9 bases between. CDR3 coding DNA: TGCGCCAGCGGTCGTTCTAGCACAGATACGCAGTATTTT. This encodes CASGRSSTDTQYF.

The V call is TRBV6-1, the J call TRBJ1-4; no clear D gene. Germline V gene sequence: CDR1 MNHNS, CDR2 SASEGT. Trimming cost V 2 bases and J 0 bases, with 10 bases left between them. The CDR3 sequence is 16 residues long. The CDR3 DNA reads as TGTGCCAGCAGTGAACAGCCATATGCAACTAATGAAAAACTGTTTTTT. Encoded protein: CASSEQPYATNEKLFF.

This chain connects TRBV11-2 to TRBJ2-3, with 9 bases identical to TRBD2. J lost 1 base, V lost 1 base, and 3 bases had no gene match. The CDR3 has 16 amino acids. Germline-derived CDR1 and CDR2 are SGHAT and FQNNGV. The CDR3 DNA sequence: TGTGCCAGCAGCTTAGGGGTAGCGGGGGGCACAGATACGCAGTATTTT. Protein sequence: CASSLGVAGGTDTQYF.

The sample holds a few counts of this clone. The chain links TRBV4-1 to TRBJ2-7; D is possibly TRBD2 (7 bases). Trimming took 1 base from V and 4 from J, leaving 11 bases between them. The germline V gene has CDR1 MGHRA and CDR2 YSYEKL. The CDR3 length is 14 residues. CDR3 in DNA: TGCGCCAGCAGCCAAGGCGGGGGCGGGTACGAGCAGTACTTC. Its translation is CASSQGGGGYEQYF.

The CDR3 DNA is TGTGCCAGCAGCGAGGGCGGGGGTCCCCCAGATACGCAGTATTTT. Encoded protein: CASSEGGGPPDTQYF. The chain joins TRBV7-3 to TRBJ2-3, with 7 bases that match TRBD2. This CDR3 contains 15 residues. Germline V lookup: CDR1 SGHTA, CDR2 FQGTGA. V trimming: 5 bases; J trimming: 4 bases; junction bases outside the gene matches: 9.

This chain uses TRBV7-2 with TRBJ2-1; D not certain. Germline V gene data show CDR1 as SGHTA and CDR2 as FQGNSA. The V end was cut by 0 bases, the J end by 5 bases, with 2 bases between. This CDR3 region has 12 residues. The CDR3 loop reads CASSLADNEQFF. The CDR3, as DNA: TGTGCCAGCAGCTTAGCGGACAATGAGCAGTTCTTC.

This chain links TRBV19 with TRBJ1-1; no reliable D call. The V end lost 3 bases, the J end lost 1 base, and 12 bases lay between the germline ends. Germline V gene sequence: CDR1 LNHDA, CDR2 SQIVND (reference sequence). This CDR3 is 15 amino acids long. The CDR3 here is CASSIFGKGNTEAFF. DNA for the CDR3: TGTGCCAGTAGTATCTTCGGAAAAGGGAACACTGAAGCTTTCTTT.

This chain uses TRBV18 with TRBJ1-6; no reliable D call. Trimming cost V 2 bases and J 10 bases, with 12 bases left between them. From germline, CDR1 is KGHSH and CDR2 LQKENI. The CDR3 is 14 residues long. CDR3 loop: CASSPGREESPLHF. The CDR3 nucleotides are TGTGCCAGCTCACCAGGGAGGGAGGAATCACCCCTCCACTTT.

The CDR3 protein is CASTSSGDEQFF. DNA for the CDR3: TGTGCCAGCACTTCCTCGGGGGATGAGCAGTTCTTC. The chain employs TRBV6-5 and TRBJ2-1, with D tentatively TRBD2 (6 bases). The V gene lost 7 bases and the J gene lost 8 bases, with 12 bases spanning the gap. Per the germline V gene, CDR1 is MNHEY and CDR2 is SVGAGI. This CDR3 has 12 amino acids.

For this clone: At one end, the junction sequence differs from germline, possibly due to a read error. This same CDR3 is encoded by further DNA sequences in the sample. This chain joins TRBV20-1 and TRBJ1-1, with no clear D. The CDR3 runs to 11 residues. Germline V CDR1 and CDR2: DFQATT, SNEGSKA (reference sequence). CDR3 in amino acids: CSASRGSEAFF. The CDR3, as DNA: TGCAGCGCTAGTAGAGGGTCTGAAGCTTTCTTT.

The chain is built from TRBV19 and TRBJ1-2; the match to TRBD1 covers 7 bases. The V segment lost 7 bases and the J segment 4 bases; nucleotides outside the gene matches: 9. The CDR3 extends over 14 amino acids. Germline CDR1 LNHDA, CDR2 SQIVND (reference sequence). CDR3 in amino acids: CASTPGQVSYGYTF. For the CDR3, the DNA is TGTGCCAGTACCCCCGGACAGGTGTCCTATGGCTACACCTTC. The full variable domain, rest sourced from reference TRBV19 and TRBJ1-2, is DGGITQSPKYLFRKEGQNVTLSCEQNLNHDAMYWYRQDPGQGLRLIYYSQIVNDFQKGDIAEGYSVSREKKESFPLTVTSAQKNPTAFYLCASTPGQVSYGYTFGSGTRLTVV.

The chain combines TRBV18 with TRBJ2-1, with 7 bases that match TRBD1. Looked up from germline, CDR1 is KGHSH and CDR2 is LQKENI. The CDR3 sequence is 14 residues long. Unmatched junction bases numbered 5, after V lost 3 bases and J lost 6 bases. CDR3 in DNA: TGTGCCAGCTCACCGGGGACAGAACGCAATGAGCAGTTCTTC. Protein product: CASSPGTERNEQFF. The variable domain in full, completed from reference TRBV18 and TRBJ2-1, reads NAGVMQNPRHLVRRRGQEARLRCSPMKGHSHVYWYRQLPEEGLKFMVYLQKENIIDESGMPKERFSAEFPKEGPSILRIQQVVRGDSAAYFCASSPGTERNEQFFGPGTRLTVL.

The V call is TRBV27, the J call TRBJ1-4; a possible D gene is TRBD1 (5 bases). CDR1 is MNHEY and CDR2 is SMNVEV in the germline V gene (reference sequence). V shed 4 bases and J shed 3 bases, with 12 bases lying between them. CDR3 length equals 15 residues. The CDR3 nucleotides are TGTGCCAGCAGTTCCCAGGGTTTGCCTAATGAAAAACTGTTTTTT. Translating gives CASSSQGLPNEKLFF.

V gene TRBV18 combines with J gene TRBJ2-3, with D possibly being TRBD1 (6 bases). The V gene lost 6 bases and the J gene lost 4 bases, with 11 bases spanning the gap. Germline values: CDR1 KGHSH, CDR2 LQKENI. This CDR3 has 13 amino acids. The CDR3 region is CASSKDSPDTQYF. The CDR3 DNA is TGTGCCAGCTCCAAGGACAGCCCAGATACGCAGTATTTT.

The chain recombines TRBV29-1 with TRBJ1-1, with D hard to call. The CDR3 has 11 amino acids. Germline V gives CDR1 SQVTM, CDR2 ANQGSEA. Trimming shortened V by 6 bases and J by 3 bases, and 8 bases separated the two germline ends. CDR3 bases: TGCAGCGTCACGGCGTACACTGAAGCTTTCTTT. Amino acids: CSVTAYTEAFF.